This T cell receptor (beta chain) was captured by sequencing in a study of tumor and adjacent non-tumor tissue in lung cancer. Study background: Some 4.1 million productive TCRbeta reads were obtained per sample on average.

This clonotype was detected ten times or more. The V gene end was trimmed by 4 bases and the J gene end by 7 bases; junction bases not matched to a gene: 7. Per the germline V gene, CDR1 is MNHNS and CDR2 is SASEGT. This CDR3 is built from 14 residues. Three rounds of nested PCR, following a modified ARM-PCR protocol, produced the TCRbeta library. TCRdb recomputed calls from the multiplex PCR reads with MiXCR, one row per CDR3 protein. Among about 110,000 distinct CDR3 sequences listed, 60% to 65% were seen once. This sample's RNA came from whole unsorted tissue. This non-tumor lung sample came from over 3 cm beyond the tumor edge.

Source material: distant non-tumor lung tissue. The receptor was derived from a man aged 60 to 75 with non-small cell lung cancer. The V and J genes are TRBV6-1 and TRBJ1-5, with 7 bases identical to TRBD1. Here the CDR3 DNA reads TGTGCCAGCAGTGTGACGACAGGGTCCCAGCCCCAGCATTTT. It translates to CASSVTTGSQPQHF.